Listed below are T cell receptor beta chains from one sample, sequenced in a study of cytomegalovirus exposure and HLA in healthy donors. Clones were read by immunoSEQ multiplex PCR, and TCRdb kept only the in-frame ones, dropping some. The table has 160,000 or so clones, roughly four fifths seen once. Sequencing was done on a sample of PBMCs. Every receptor here comes from a man aged 45-65 years in good health and CMV-seropositive. Each CDR3 is given with its conserved first and last residue. The D gene is left open where the match is weak. Some rows have no size entry. The others give once, few or many, or a class for an expanded clone.

clone_size	d_call	j_call	v_call	cdr3_aa	cdr3_nt
-	TRBD2	TRBJ2-3	TRBV5-1	CASSLGTSGRPDTDTQYF	TGCGCCAGCAGCCTGGGGACTAGCGGGCGTCCCGACACAGATACGCAGTATTTT
once	TRBD2	TRBJ2-7	TRBV11-2	CASGKSGRAHEQYF	TGTGCCAGCGGCAAAAGCGGGAGGGCCCACGAGCAGTACTTC
once	-	TRBJ2-6	TRBV6-1	CASSVQGTSSGANVLTF	TGTGCCAGCAGTGTACAGGGCACCAGCTCTGGGGCCAACGTCCTGACTTTC
-	-	TRBJ1-5	TRBV19	CASSPPRSNQPQHF	TGTGCCAGTAGTCCCCCGCGTAGCAATCAGCCCCAGCATTTT
-	-	TRBJ2-7	TRBV7-6	CASSGSGEQYF	TGTGCCAGCAGCGGGAGTGGCGAGCAGTACTTC
once	TRBD1	TRBJ2-2	TRBV7-8	CASSFPRDTGGRELFF	TGTGCCAGCAGCTTTCCCCGAGACACAGGGGGACGGGAGCTGTTTTTT
few	-	TRBJ1-1	TRBV28	CASLTLPGGGTEAFF	TGTGCCAGCCTAACCCTCCCGGGGGGAGGGACTGAAGCTTTCTTT
-	-	TRBJ1-6	TRBV18	CASTRGLTGIGSPLHF	TGTGCCAGCACCCGGGGACTCACTGGAATAGGATCACCCCTCCACTTT
-	TRBD2	TRBJ2-3	TRBV30	CAWTSGSTNTQYF	TGTGCCTGGACTAGCGGCTCCACAAATACGCAGTATTTT
-	TRBD1	TRBJ1-1	TRBV29-1	CSVVQGLVNTEAFF	TGCAGCGTTGTACAGGGGCTGGTGAACACTGAAGCTTTCTTT
once	-	TRBJ1-4	TRBV4-1	CASSQDFEKLFF	TGCGCCAGCAGCCAAGACTTTGAAAAACTGTTTTTT
few	-	TRBJ2-7	TRBV15	CATSRDNRGTFYEQYF	TGTGCCACCAGCAGAGATAATCGCGGCACATTCTACGAGCAGTACTTC
-	TRBD2	TRBJ2-7	TRBV19	CASSITSGSYEQYF	TGTGCCAGTAGTATCACTAGCGGCTCCTACGAGCAGTACTTC
few	-	TRBJ2-7	TRBV4-1	CASSSRDLGNEQYF	TGCGCCAGCAGCTCCCGGGACTTAGGCAACGAGCAGTACTTC
-	TRBD2	TRBJ2-1	TRBV28	CASSPGLASYNEQFF	TGTGCCAGCAGTCCAGGACTAGCGAGCTACAATGAGCAGTTCTTC
-	TRBD1	TRBJ1-1	TRBV5-5	CASSLGQGALGEAFF	TGTGCCAGCAGCTTGGGACAGGGGGCGCTTGGTGAAGCTTTCTTT
-	TRBD2	TRBJ2-3	TRBV4-2	CASSQGTPLAGVLDTQYF	TGTGCCAGCAGCCAAGGTACTCCCCTAGCGGGAGTTTTAGATACGCAGTATTTT
-	-	TRBJ1-3	TRBV5-1	CASSLEQGVSGNTIYF	TGCGCCAGCAGCTTGGAACAGGGCGTCTCTGGAAACACCATATATTTT
-	TRBD1	TRBJ1-1	TRBV5-1	CASSLGQGSPNTEAFF	TGCGCCAGCAGCTTGGGACAGGGTAGCCCGAACACTGAAGCTTTCTTT
once	-	TRBJ2-3	TRBV27	CASSFRTPPSPDTQYF	TGTGCCAGCAGTTTTCGTACACCCCCTAGTCCAGATACGCAGTATTTT
-	-	TRBJ2-1	TRBV4-1	CASSQDQTAQFF	TGCGCCAGCAGCCAAGATCAAACAGCGCAGTTCTTC
few	-	TRBJ1-6	TRBV6-4	CASSPDRSLHF	TGTGCCAGCAGTCCCGACAGGTCCCTCCACTTT
-	-	TRBJ2-5	TRBV19	CASSRLAGKETQYF	TGTGCCAGTAGCAGGCTGGCGGGGAAAGAGACCCAGTACTTC
-	-	TRBJ2-7	TRBV27	CASSFQGSYEQYF	TGTGCCAGCAGTTTCCAGGGCTCCTACGAGCAGTACTTC
few	-	TRBJ1-1	TRBV19	CASRWGGTEAFF	TGTGCCAGTAGATGGGGAGGCACTGAAGCTTTCTTT
-	TRBD2	TRBJ2-7	TRBV27	CASSFGGSYEQYF	TGTGCCAGCAGTTTCGGCGGGAGCTACGAGCAGTACTTC
-	-	TRBJ2-5	TRBV5-1	CASSLGLEETQYF	TGCGCCAGCAGCTTGGGACTAGAAGAGACCCAGTACTTC
-	-	TRBJ2-7	TRBV20-1	CSASNRAEQYF	TGCAGTGCTTCGAACAGGGCCGAGCAGTACTTC
-	TRBD1	TRBJ1-1	TRBV11-3	CASSLAGGTEAFF	TGTGCCAGCAGCTTAGCAGGGGGCACTGAAGCTTTCTTT
-	TRBD1	TRBJ1-2	TRBV7-2	CASSPRQGNYGYTF	TGTGCCAGCAGCCCCCGACAGGGTAACTATGGCTACACCTTC
-	-	TRBJ1-5	TRBV19	CASSSQEGYQPQHF	TGTGCCAGTAGCTCGCAGGAGGGGTATCAGCCCCAGCATTTT
-	-	TRBJ2-7	TRBV15	CATSRAMGLTVRYF	TGTGCCACCAGCAGGGCCATGGGACTGACGGTTCGGTATTTC
-	-	TRBJ2-1	TRBV29-1	CSVGARGAPYNEQFF	TGCAGCGTTGGGGCCAGGGGGGCCCCCTACAATGAGCAGTTCTTC
once	-	TRBJ2-7	TRBV4-1	CASSLNTEAYYEQYF	TGCGCCAGCAGCCTCAACACAGAAGCATACTACGAGCAGTACTTC
-	-	TRBJ2-5	TRBV29-1	CSVGEGKETQYF	TGCAGCGTTGGTGAGGGAAAGGAGACCCAGTACTTC
-	-	TRBJ2-2	TRBV4-2	CASSQPRGDTSVELFF	TGTGCCAGCAGCCAACCACGGGGGGACACGTCGGTAGAGCTGTTTTTT
-	TRBD2	TRBJ2-5	TRBV7-2	CASSLGLAGVTKETQYF	TGTGCCAGCAGCCTAGGACTAGCGGGGGTAACTAAAGAGACCCAGTACTTC
-	-	TRBJ2-2	TRBV9	CASSSSGTGELFF	TGTGCCAGCAGCTCATCGGGAACCGGGGAGCTGTTTTTT
-	-	TRBJ2-5	TRBV19	CASSIGRREETQYF	TGTGCCAGTAGTATTGGAAGGAGGGAAGAGACCCAGTACTTC
once	TRBD1	TRBJ1-5	TRBV19	CASSVGTGGEPQHF	TGTGCCAGTAGTGTTGGGACAGGGGGCGAGCCCCAGCATTTT
-	-	TRBJ2-7	TRBV29-1	CSVEFPGNNYEQYF	TGCAGCGTTGAATTCCCGGGAAACAACTACGAGCAGTACTTC
-	-	TRBJ2-7	TRBV29-1	CSVYGKGGTYEQYF	TGCAGCGTTTACGGGAAGGGTGGCACCTACGAGCAGTACTTC
-	-	TRBJ2-5	TRBV5-1	CASSFAGGARQETQYF	TGCGCCAGCAGCTTCGCGGGCGGGGCAAGACAAGAGACCCAGTACTTC
-	TRBD2	TRBJ2-2	TRBV2	CAILGRTSPPENGARGAGELFF	TGTGCCATCCTAGGGAGGACTAGTCCCCCAGAGAACGGGGCCCGGGGTGCCGGGGAGCTGTTTTTT
-	TRBD2	TRBJ2-2	TRBV30	CACTPSGRPSGELFF	TGTGCCTGCACCCCTAGCGGGAGACCGTCCGGGGAGCTGTTTTTT
-	TRBD1	TRBJ2-7	TRBV6-5	CASSYDRATYEQYF	TGTGCCAGCAGTTACGACAGGGCTACCTACGAGCAGTACTTC
-	TRBD2	TRBJ2-7	TRBV5-1	CASSLATGLGEYEQYF	TGCGCCAGCAGCTTGGCTACGGGACTAGGGGAATACGAGCAGTACTTC
once	TRBD1	TRBJ1-2	TRBV5-1	CASSSQQGADGYTF	TGCGCCAGCAGCTCACAACAGGGGGCAGATGGCTACACCTTC
-	TRBD2	TRBJ2-7	TRBV4-2	CASSPNNPTPGTSGALSSYEQYF	TGTGCCAGCAGCCCAAATAACCCTACTCCCGGGACTAGCGGGGCGCTGTCCTCCTACGAGCAGTACTTC
-	TRBD2	TRBJ2-1	TRBV18	CASSPLGTSDEQFF	TGTGCCAGCTCACCCCTCGGGACTAGCGATGAGCAGTTCTTC
-	TRBD2	TRBJ2-2	TRBV9	CASSVELAGTTGELFF	TGTGCCAGCAGCGTAGAACTAGCGGGGACCACCGGGGAGCTGTTTTTT
-	TRBD2	TRBJ2-7	TRBV30	CAWSGGGLPFEQYF	TGTGCCTGGAGTGGGGGGGGACTGCCCTTTGAGCAGTACTTC
-	TRBD1	TRBJ1-6	TRBV9	CASSPRDRGIYNSPLHF	TGTGCCAGCAGCCCTAGGGACAGGGGAATATATAATTCACCCCTCCACTTT
few	-	TRBJ2-1	TRBV27	CASSLSISTEQFF	TGTGCCAGCAGTTTATCGATCAGTACTGAGCAGTTCTTC
once	-	TRBJ2-2	TRBV9	CASSVQGAAGELFF	TGTGCCAGCAGCGTCCAGGGCGCGGCCGGGGAGCTGTTTTTT
-	TRBD2	TRBJ2-2	TRBV7-6	CASSLVGGGITGELFF	TGTGCCAGCAGCTTAGTAGGCGGGGGAATCACCGGGGAGCTGTTTTTT
-	TRBD1	TRBJ2-2	TRBV5-6	CASSFGQGDTGELFF	TGTGCCAGCAGTTTCGGACAGGGGGACACCGGGGAGCTGTTTTTT